This T cell receptor (beta chain) derives from a study of CD8 T cells in Susac syndrome. Findings of the study overall: Peak Susac CD8+ clonal expansion was seen in TEMRA cells and active patients. The study conceded that its TCR sequencing and HLA analysis involved relatively few individuals.

Random hexamers were used to reverse transcribe about 0.5 to 1 ug of RNA. With immunoSEQ multiplex PCR, TCR beta CDR3 was amplified across 54 Vbeta and 13 Jbeta. One entry per CDR3 protein results from TCRdb running MiXCR on the immunoSEQ multiplex PCR reads. In the table there are 70,000 to 100,000 distinct CDR3 sequences, around 96% of which are singletons. This clonotype was detected once. The target antigen is unknown. With 1 base removed from V and 9 bases from J, the gap between germline ends came to 13 bases. Germline-derived CDR1 and CDR2 are LGHDT and YNNKEL (reference sequence). The CDR3 consists of 15 residues. TEMRA cells were FACS-enriched and CD8+ and CD4+ T cells negatively isolated.

Specimen: CD8+ T cells from PBMCs. The sequence was obtained from a human donor with Susac syndrome. V and J are TRBV3-1 and TRBJ1-6; D unresolved. The CDR3: CASSQGFFETSPLHF. CDR3 DNA: TGTGCCAGCAGCCAAGGGTTTTTTGAGACTTCACCCCTCCACTTT.